These 8 T cell receptor beta chains were all obtained from the same sample, sequenced in a study of patients and donors after allogeneic stem cell transplantation. Using its own MiXCR run on the RT-PCR reads, TCRdb lists one record per CDR3 protein. Found here are about 960,000 distinct CDR3 sequences, under 20% of them singletons; the top ten hold roughly 6%. Sequencing used blood, either unsorted or a sorted T cell fraction (not recorded which). These receptors originate from a human donor who was either an allogeneic HSCT recipient or a stem cell or donor lymphocyte infusion donor (not recorded which). It is not recorded whose cells these are; they may come from a transplant donor.

The chain employs TRBV7-9 and TRBJ2-2; unclear D gene. The germline V and J ends were trimmed by 5 bases and 9 bases, with 13 bases remaining between them. The CDR3 consists of 13 residues. CDR1 SEHNR and CDR2 FQNEAQ come from the germline V gene (reference sequence). CDR3 coding DNA: TGTGCCAGCAGCCCCGGGCCTTCTAGGGAGCTGTTTTTT. Amino acids: CASSPGPSRELFF.

This clonotype occurred a few times. The chain joins TRBV6-5 to TRBJ2-1; D might be TRBD1 (6 bases). V was pared by 4 bases and J by 7 bases, with 20 bases between. This CDR3 is built from 16 residues. Looked up from germline, CDR1 is MNHEY and CDR2 is SVGAGI. In DNA form, the CDR3 reads TGTGCCAGCAGTTCCCCCCTTCGGGCAGGGGTTAATGAGCAGTTCTTC. Translation gives CASSSPLRAGVNEQFF.

This clonotype was seen only a few times. The gene calls are TRBV18 and TRBJ2-5; tentative D call: TRBD2 (5 bases). The CDR3 is 16 residues long. CDR1 KGHSH and CDR2 LQKENI come from the germline V gene. The V and J ends lost 0 bases and 0 bases respectively, with 11 bases between them. The CDR3 coding sequence is TGTGCCAGCTCACCACCGAAGCGGCAGTACCAAGAGACCCAGTACTTC. It is translated as CASSPPKRQYQETQYF.

This clonotype came up a few times. This sequence joins TRBV27 and TRBJ1-2, with 7 bases fitting TRBD1. This CDR3 contains 15 residues. Germline lookup yields CDR1 MNHEY and CDR2 SMNVEV (reference sequence). The V and J ends lost 5 bases and 4 bases, in that order; junction bases with no gene match: 10. The CDR3 nucleotides are TGTGCCAGCAGTCTCCGTGGAGGGGGCATCTATGGCTACACCTTC. This translates into CASSLRGGGIYGYTF.

This clonotype was observed a few times. For the CDR3, the DNA is TGTGCCAGCAGTACTAGCGCCAACCTGCCGGGTTACGAGCAGTACTTC. The encoded protein is CASSTSANLPGYEQYF. The genes are TRBV12-3 or TRBV12-4 and TRBJ2-7, with 7 bases lining up with TRBD2. Losses at the gene ends were 5 bases for V and 4 bases for J; bases not matched to a gene: 14. This CDR3 region has 16 residues.

This clonotype was observed a few times. CDR3 amino acids: CASSSVGTSVVTQYF. For the CDR3, the DNA is TGTGCCAGCAGTTCCGTCGGGACTAGCGTCGTTACGCAGTATTTT. The rearrangement uses TRBV7-9 and TRBJ2-3, with 10 nucleotides matching TRBD2. Germline V lookup: CDR1 SEHNR, CDR2 FQNEAQ (reference sequence). V lost 6 bases and J lost 8; bases outside the gene matches: 11. The CDR3 has 15 amino acids.

This clonotype was observed a few times. In nucleotides, the CDR3 is TGTGCCAGCAGCTCCTCTTCCGGGACAGGGAGACAGCCCCAGCATTTT. Protein product: CASSSSSGTGRQPQHF. This chain connects TRBV7-9 to TRBJ1-5, with TRBD1 matching 9 bases. This CDR3 spans 16 amino acids. Losses at the gene ends were 4 bases for V and 7 bases for J; bases not matched to a gene: 11. Germline CDR1 is SEHNR and CDR2 is FQNEAQ (reference sequence).

V and J are TRBV5-1 and TRBJ1-6; no firm D call. CDR3 length equals 13 residues. Trimming cost V 7 bases and J 4 bases, with 9 bases left between them. CDR1 SGHRS and CDR2 YFSETQ come from the germline V gene. CDR3: CASGLSYNSPLHF. The CDR3 DNA follows: TGCGCCAGCGGACTGTCTTATAATTCACCCCTCCACTTT.